Only a few counts were recorded for the clone carrying this TCR beta chain. Its specificity is unknown. The ends were cut back, 8 bases at V and 1 base at J, with 11 bases in the middle. This CDR3 is built from 14 residues. Germline lookup yields CDR1 KGHSH and CDR2 LQKENI. This specimen belongs to a study of molecular identifiers for immune sequencing clone quantification. Notes on the study in general: Over 98% of CMV-specific effector molecules, but under 1% of naive ones, were in clones above 20 copies. Highly expanded clone sizes could be underestimated by identical TCR molecules that share a barcode.

Methods described previously, with TCR primers listed, were used for bulk TCR libraries. Each CDR3 protein is one row after TCRdb ran MiXCR on the PCR reads. The data show about 630,000 distinct CDR3 sequences, 25% seen once. The clonotype comes from a human donor in good health. Some libraries in this study had Jurkat cell RNA spiked in. Sequencing was done on a sample of naive CD8+ T cells from blood, with Jurkat cell RNA spiked in. As to subset: FACS-sorted CD8+CD4-CCR7+CD45RA+ naive T cells. The rearrangement uses TRBV18 and TRBJ2-2; tentatively, D is TRBD1 (6 bases). In DNA form, the CDR3 reads TGTGCCAGCGAACCGGGACAGAACACCGGGGAGCTGTTTTTT. It codes for CASEPGQNTGELFF.